This is a list of T cell receptor beta chains from one sample in a study of shared T cell receptors in the human thymus. Clones were read by immunoSEQ multiplex PCR, and TCRdb kept only the in-frame ones, dropping some. The sample gives 540,000 or so clones, around three quarters of which show up once; more than 0.01% is in the top ten. These data are also associated with another study on human thymus T cells.

Material for sequencing was thymocytes. All receptors derive from a boy in the first two years of life with a congenital heart defect. The conserved cysteine and the conserved F or W are not part of the CDR3 here. A row's size may be missing; if present it is once, few, many or a size class.

V gene: TRBV30; J gene: TRBJ2-1; clone size: -; CDR3 protein: AWSRGASGSNEQF
V gene: TRBV5-4; J gene: TRBJ2-3; clone size: -; CDR3 protein: ASSSTPRDRVTDTQY
V gene: TRBV15; J gene: TRBJ2-6; clone size: -; CDR3 protein: ATSRAGTGANVLT
V gene: TRBV5-4; J gene: TRBJ2-7; clone size: -; CDR3 protein: ASSSGTSGYEQY
V gene: TRBV28; J gene: TRBJ2-3; clone size: -; CDR3 protein: ASSPQISTDTQY
V gene: TRBV7-2; J gene: TRBJ2-7; clone size: once; CDR3 protein: ASTTGMLREQY
V gene: TRBV7-2; J gene: TRBJ2-3; clone size: -; CDR3 protein: ASSLGPSRQGTSTDTQY
V gene: TRBV9; J gene: TRBJ2-3; clone size: -; CDR3 protein: ASSGAPGSPTDTQY
V gene: TRBV9; J gene: TRBJ1-2; clone size: -; CDR3 protein: ASSPNVGRGGANYGYT
V gene: TRBV7-9; J gene: TRBJ1-2; clone size: -; CDR3 protein: ASSPGGRVGMHGYT
V gene: TRBV28; J gene: TRBJ2-7; clone size: -; CDR3 protein: ASSSRDSSYEQY
V gene: TRBV19; J gene: TRBJ2-3; clone size: once; CDR3 protein: ASSIRGRAYTQY
V gene: TRBV19; J gene: TRBJ2-7; clone size: few; CDR3 protein: ASSSPGGYEQY
V gene: TRBV5-6; J gene: TRBJ2-7; clone size: -; CDR3 protein: ASSASNRSGGYEQY
V gene: TRBV6-1; J gene: TRBJ1-5; clone size: -; CDR3 protein: ASRGQVDSNQPQH
V gene: TRBV14; J gene: TRBJ2-7; clone size: -; CDR3 protein: ASSQRDTFYEQY
V gene: TRBV30; J gene: TRBJ2-2; clone size: -; CDR3 protein: AWSGRSGELF
V gene: TRBV9; J gene: TRBJ2-1; clone size: -; CDR3 protein: ASSVGTGANEQF